Listed below are T cell receptor beta chains from one sample, sequenced in a study of blood T cell repertoires in COVID-19. Assay used: immunoSEQ multiplex PCR; TCRdb lists only in-frame clones, some missing. The table shows some 390,000 clones, with around nine tenths occurring only once. Sequenced: peripheral blood. All receptors come from a human donor in a cohort sampled during active COVID-19. Both conserved end residues are part of each CDR3. The D gene is left open where the match is weak. Where a row states a size, it is once, few, many or the class of an expanded clone; other rows omit it.

D,size,V,J,CDR3,DNA
TRBD1,once,TRBV6-5,TRBJ2-3,CASSPGTVDTQYF,TGTGCCAGCAGTCCCGGGACAGTAGATACGCAGTATTTT
-,-,TRBV5-4,TRBJ2-3,CASSIRRGLETDTQYF,TGTGCCAGCAGCATCAGAAGGGGCCTAGAGACAGATACGCAGTATTTT
TRBD1,once,TRBV5-4,TRBJ1-1,CASSLVSTGTMNTEAFF,TGTGCCAGCAGCTTGGTGTCGACAGGGACCATGAACACTGAAGCTTTCTTT
TRBD2,-,TRBV25-1,TRBJ2-3,CASSDAGLAGASTDTQYF,TGTGCCAGCAGTGACGCCGGTCTAGCGGGGGCTAGCACAGATACGCAGTATTTT
TRBD2,-,TRBV25-1,TRBJ2-1,CASSESTSGRTNEQFF,TGTGCCAGCAGTGAATCGACTAGCGGGAGAACCAATGAGCAGTTCTTC
TRBD1,-,TRBV11-3,TRBJ2-1,CASSSGGQGRHEQFF,TGTGCCAGCAGCTCGGGGGGACAGGGGAGACATGAGCAGTTCTTC
TRBD1,-,TRBV28,TRBJ2-5,CASSTTGEETQYF,TGTGCCAGCAGTACCACAGGGGAGGAGACCCAGTACTTC
-,-,TRBV9,TRBJ1-1,CASSVGQATDTEAFF,TGTGCCAGCAGCGTAGGTCAGGCTACAGACACTGAAGCTTTCTTT
-,-,TRBV15,TRBJ2-5,CATSRDNEVLETQYF,TGTGCCACCAGCAGAGATAACGAGGTGCTAGAGACCCAGTACTTC
-,many,TRBV5-5,TRBJ1-2,CASSLAGGYGYTF,TGTGCCAGCAGCTTGGCCGGGGGCTATGGCTACACCTTC
TRBD1,-,TRBV11-3,TRBJ2-7,CASSLRDRTPYEQYF,TGTGCCAGCAGCTTAAGGGACAGGACCCCCTACGAGCAGTACTTC
-,-,TRBV19,TRBJ1-1,CASSMRRGRTEAFF,TGTGCCAGTAGTATGCGCAGGGGTCGCACTGAAGCTTTCTTT
TRBD2,-,TRBV28,TRBJ2-7,CASREREGEQYF,TGTGCCAGCAGAGAGCGGGAGGGCGAGCAGTACTTC
TRBD1,-,TRBV30,TRBJ1-6,CAWNGGTGGDYNSPLHF,TGTGCCTGGAATGGCGGGACAGGGGGTGACTATAATTCACCCCTCCACTTT
TRBD1,-,TRBV4-2,TRBJ1-2,CASSQVPGQEDSYGYTF,TGTGCCAGCAGCCAAGTACCGGGACAGGAAGATTCCTATGGCTACACCTTC
-,few,TRBV2,TRBJ2-3,CASKELLSGDTQYF,TGTGCCAGCAAGGAACTATTGTCTGGAGATACGCAGTATTTT
TRBD2,-,TRBV6-1,TRBJ2-7,CASSEALAGGPVEQYF,TGTGCCAGCAGTGAAGCGCTAGCGGGAGGGCCCGTCGAGCAGTACTTC
-,-,TRBV12-3/TRBV12-4,TRBJ2-3,CASSLGRTDTQYF,TGTGCCAGCAGTTTAGGTAGAACAGATACGCAGTATTTT
-,-,TRBV11-2,TRBJ2-7,CASSRPPGGPTYEQYF,TGTGCCAGCAGCCGGCCCCCCGGGGGGCCGACCTACGAGCAGTACTTC
-,-,TRBV5-1,TRBJ2-2,CASSLRRSGLNTGELFF,TGCGCCAGCAGCTTGAGGCGCAGCGGTCTGAACACCGGGGAGCTGTTTTTT
TRBD1,-,TRBV10-3,TRBJ1-3,CAISPGQGFTGNTIYF,TGTGCCATCAGCCCGGGACAGGGCTTTACTGGAAACACCATATATTTT
TRBD2,-,TRBV6-5,TRBJ2-1,CASRLVAGSYNEQFF,TGTGCCAGTAGGTTAGTAGCGGGCTCCTACAATGAGCAGTTCTTC
TRBD1,few,TRBV7-2,TRBJ1-6,CASSLGTGSGSPLHF,TGTGCCAGCAGCCTCGGGACAGGGTCTGGTTCACCCCTCCACTTT
TRBD1,once,TRBV27,TRBJ1-2,CASSPTGTDGYTF,TGTGCCAGCAGCCCGACAGGGACGGATGGCTACACCTTC
TRBD1,once,TRBV6-2/TRBV6-3,TRBJ1-5,CASSYGGQGLYSNQPQHF,TGTGCCAGCAGTTACGGAGGACAGGGACTTTATAGCAATCAGCCCCAGCATTTT
-,-,TRBV10-3,TRBJ2-2,CAISETENTGELFF,TGTGCCATCAGTGAGACAGAGAACACCGGGGAGCTGTTTTTT
-,few,TRBV30,TRBJ1-1,CAWTGVNTEAFF,TGTGCCTGGACAGGGGTAAACACTGAAGCTTTCTTT
-,-,TRBV4-1,TRBJ2-3,CASSQDPPLDTQYF,TGCGCCAGCAGCCAAGATCCCCCCTTGGATACGCAGTATTTT
-,few,TRBV3-1/TRBV3-2,TRBJ2-7,CASSQGLLYEQYF,TGTGCCAGCAGCCAAGGGCTTCTCTACGAGCAGTACTTC
-,-,TRBV18,TRBJ1-5,CASSPGVGALNQPQHF,TGTGCCAGCTCACCCGGAGTGGGGGCGCTCAATCAGCCCCAGCATTTT
TRBD2,-,TRBV14,TRBJ2-1,CASSSSGTSGGNEQFF,TGTGCCAGCAGCTCATCCGGGACTAGCGGGGGAAATGAGCAGTTCTTC
-,-,TRBV10-3,TRBJ2-7,CATRGAEENSYEQYF,TGTGCCACCCGGGGGGCCGAGGAGAACTCCTACGAGCAGTACTTC
TRBD2,-,TRBV5-1,TRBJ2-3,CASTAGGGGDTQYF,TGCGCCAGCACCGCGGGGGGTGGCGGGGATACGCAGTATTTT
-,once,TRBV5-1,TRBJ2-7,CASSSPGLSTYEQYF,TGCGCCAGCAGCTCCCCGGGACTTAGTACCTACGAGCAGTACTTC
-,-,TRBV6-5,TRBJ2-3,CASSYYAGPSTDTQYF,TGTGCCAGCAGTTACTACGCGGGACCGAGCACAGATACGCAGTATTTT
-,once,TRBV11-3,TRBJ2-7,CASSLGALSSYEQYF,TGTGCCAGCAGCTTAGGGGCACTTAGCTCCTACGAGCAGTACTTC
TRBD1,-,TRBV30,TRBJ2-7,CAWSVLTGGDYEQYF,TGTGCCTGGAGTGTACTAACAGGGGGAGACTACGAGCAGTACTTC
-,-,TRBV12-3/TRBV12-4,TRBJ2-5,CASTTTVQETQYF,TGTGCCAGCACCACGACAGTACAAGAGACCCAGTACTTC
TRBD1,few,TRBV6-5,TRBJ1-2,CASLPDGTGSYGYTF,TGTGCCAGCCTACCCGACGGGACAGGGTCCTATGGCTACACCTTC
-,-,TRBV30,TRBJ1-4,CAWSVIRGENEKLFF,TGTGCCTGGAGTGTTATCCGGGGGGAGAATGAAAAACTGTTTTTT
-,few,TRBV28,TRBJ1-3,CASSSRTRATIRNTIYF,TGTGCCAGCAGTTCACGCACCAGGGCTACAATAAGGAACACCATATATTTT
-,-,TRBV7-6,TRBJ1-1,CASSLRGTEAFF,TGTGCCAGCAGCTTACGGGGCACTGAAGCTTTCTTT
-,-,TRBV6-2/TRBV6-3,TRBJ2-7,CASSSQGGEQYF,TGTGCCAGCAGTTCACAGGGTGGCGAGCAGTACTTC
TRBD1,-,TRBV30,TRBJ1-6,CAFRATGNNSPLHF,TGTGCCTTCAGGGCGACAGGGAATAATTCACCCCTCCACTTT
-,once,TRBV2,TRBJ2-7,CASKSRTDSSYEQYF,TGTGCCAGCAAATCCCGGACAGATAGCTCCTACGAGCAGTACTTC
-,-,TRBV18,TRBJ2-7,CASSLPPTSETGPLYEQYF,TGTGCCAGCTCACTTCCCCCGACCTCCGAGACAGGACCACTCTACGAGCAGTACTTC
-,-,TRBV4-1,TRBJ2-3,CASSQAGDLADTQYF,TGCGCCAGCAGCCAAGCGGGGGATCTGGCAGATACGCAGTATTTT
-,-,TRBV4-1,TRBJ1-1,CASSQVGGLGNTEAFF,TGCGCCAGCAGCCAAGTGGGAGGGTTGGGGAACACTGAAGCTTTCTTT
-,-,TRBV11-3,TRBJ2-1,CASSLAERRNEQFF,TGTGCCAGCAGCTTAGCGGAGCGGAGGAATGAGCAGTTCTTC
TRBD2,-,TRBV7-9,TRBJ2-3,CASSRGGPETQYF,TGTGCCAGCAGCCGCGGGGGACCTGAGACGCAGTATTTT
-,-,TRBV2,TRBJ2-3,CASSEATKTRYF,TGTGCCAGCAGTGAAGCGACTAAAACGCGCTATTTT
-,-,TRBV30,TRBJ2-1,CAWTLGGQPEFF,TGTGCCTGGACCCTCGGAGGACAGCCGGAGTTCTTC
-,-,TRBV27,TRBJ2-3,CASSSLGGDTQYF,TGTGCCAGCAGTTCTCTAGGGGGAGATACGCAGTATTTT
TRBD2,-,TRBV13,TRBJ2-7,CASSLRSLAGLDEQYF,TGTGCCAGCAGCTTAAGATCTCTAGCGGGCCTCGACGAGCAGTACTTC
TRBD1,-,TRBV28,TRBJ2-3,CASSRQGATDTQYF,TGTGCCAGCAGCCGACAGGGGGCAACAGATACGCAGTATTTT